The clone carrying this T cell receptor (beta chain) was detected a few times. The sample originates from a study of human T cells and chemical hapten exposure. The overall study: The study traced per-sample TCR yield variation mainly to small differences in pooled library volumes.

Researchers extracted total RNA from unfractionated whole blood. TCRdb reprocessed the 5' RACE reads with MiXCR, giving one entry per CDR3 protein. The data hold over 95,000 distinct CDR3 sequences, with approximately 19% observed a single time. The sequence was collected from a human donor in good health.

CDR3 sequence reads: CASSRSGTYEQYF. The CDR3 DNA is TGTGCCAGCAGTCGTAGCGGGACTTACGAGCAGTACTTC. The J gene is TRBJ2-7, the V gene TRBV12-3 or TRBV12-4; 8 bases match TRBD2. The J segment lost 4 bases and the V segment lost 5 bases, leaving 4 bases of the junction unmatched. CDR3 length equals 13 residues.